This T cell receptor beta chain derives from a study of blood T cell repertoires in COVID-19. Overall study: The cDNA or gDNA used as material had been derived from T cells, B-cell-depleted T cells, or PBMCs.

Germline trimming cut 5 bases from V and 0 bases from J; bases unmatched to any gene: 6. The CDR3 is 15 amino acids. From germline, CDR1 is GTSNPN and CDR2 SVGIG (reference sequence). Using immunoSEQ multiplex PCR, the repertoire was profiled, and TCRdb retains in-frame clones only, with some absent. The sample has approximately 360,000 clones, 87% seen once; the top ten hold 1.5% to 2.5%. Participants were aged roughly 18 to 89 years from approximately 24 US areas. The clonotype comes from a middle-aged man in a cohort exposed to, infected with or recovered from COVID-19 (not recorded which). This sequence joins TRBV30 and TRBJ1-3; TRBD1 matches 8 bases. Material: PBMCs or T cells enriched from blood (not recorded which). CDR3 in DNA: TGTGCCTGGGCCCCGGGACAGGCCTCTGGAAACACCATATATTTT. It yields the protein CAWAPGQASGNTIYF.